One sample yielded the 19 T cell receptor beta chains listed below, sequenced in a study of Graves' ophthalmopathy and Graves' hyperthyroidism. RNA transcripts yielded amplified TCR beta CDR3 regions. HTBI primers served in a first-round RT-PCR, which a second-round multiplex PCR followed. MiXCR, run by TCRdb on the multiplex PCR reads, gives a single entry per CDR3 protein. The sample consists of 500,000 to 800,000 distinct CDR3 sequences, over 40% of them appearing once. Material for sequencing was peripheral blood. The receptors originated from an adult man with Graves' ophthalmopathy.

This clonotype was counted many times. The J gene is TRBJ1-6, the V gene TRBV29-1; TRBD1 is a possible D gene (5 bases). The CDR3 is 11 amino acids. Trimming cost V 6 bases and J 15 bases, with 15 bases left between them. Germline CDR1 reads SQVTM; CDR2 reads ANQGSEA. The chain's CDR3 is CSVKDGTHLHF. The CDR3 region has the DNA TGCAGCGTCAAAGACGGGACTCACCTCCACTTT.

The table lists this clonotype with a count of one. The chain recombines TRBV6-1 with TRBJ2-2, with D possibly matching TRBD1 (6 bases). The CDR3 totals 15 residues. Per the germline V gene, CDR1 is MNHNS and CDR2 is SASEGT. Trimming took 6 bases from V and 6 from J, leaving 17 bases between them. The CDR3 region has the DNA TGTGCCAGCAGGGGGGCAGGGAAGTTGGCCGGGGAGCTGTTTTTT. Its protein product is CASRGAGKLAGELFF.

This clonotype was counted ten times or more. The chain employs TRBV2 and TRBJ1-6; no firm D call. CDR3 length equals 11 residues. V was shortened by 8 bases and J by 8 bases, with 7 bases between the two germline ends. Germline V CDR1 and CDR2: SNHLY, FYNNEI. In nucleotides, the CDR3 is TGTGCCAGCTTGAGGGATTCACCCCTCCACTTT. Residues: CASLRDSPLHF.

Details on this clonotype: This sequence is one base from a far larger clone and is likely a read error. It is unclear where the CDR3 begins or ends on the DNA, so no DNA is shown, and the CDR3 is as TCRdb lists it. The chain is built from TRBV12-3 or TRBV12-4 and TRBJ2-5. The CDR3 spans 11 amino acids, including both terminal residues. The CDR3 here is CVSSFLETQYF.

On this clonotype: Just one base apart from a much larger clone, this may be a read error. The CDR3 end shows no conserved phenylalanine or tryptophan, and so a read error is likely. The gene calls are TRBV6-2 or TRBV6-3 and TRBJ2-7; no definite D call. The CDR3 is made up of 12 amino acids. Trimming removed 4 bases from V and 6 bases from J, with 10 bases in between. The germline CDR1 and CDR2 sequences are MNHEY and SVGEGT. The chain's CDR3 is CASSSPPGEQYC. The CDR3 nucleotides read TGTGCCAGCAGTTCCCCCCCCGGCGAGCAGTACTGC.

The CDR3 loop is CASSFRPGASRSSYNEQFF. In nucleotides, the CDR3 is TGTGCCAGCAGCTTTAGACCAGGGGCCTCTCGAAGCTCCTACAATGAGCAGTTCTTC. V is TRBV7-6 and J is TRBJ2-1; possibly TRBD1 for D (6 bases). V lost 3 bases to trimming and J lost 0 bases, with 21 bases between them. From germline, CDR1 is SGHVS and CDR2 FNYEAQ. The CDR3 spans 19 residues.

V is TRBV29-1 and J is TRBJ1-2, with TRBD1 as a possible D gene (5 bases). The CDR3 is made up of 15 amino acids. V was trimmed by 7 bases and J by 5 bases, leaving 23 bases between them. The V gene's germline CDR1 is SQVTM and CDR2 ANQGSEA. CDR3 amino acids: CSDLGGAGYRYGYTF. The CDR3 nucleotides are TGCAGCGACCTCGGCGGGGCAGGGTATCGGTATGGCTACACCTTC.

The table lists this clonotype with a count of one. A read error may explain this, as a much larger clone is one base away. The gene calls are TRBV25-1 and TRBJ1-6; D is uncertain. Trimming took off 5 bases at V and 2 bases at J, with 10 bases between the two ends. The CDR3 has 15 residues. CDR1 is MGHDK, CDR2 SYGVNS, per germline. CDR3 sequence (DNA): TGTGCCAGCAGTAAACAGAGCCCCTATAATTCACCCCTCCACTTT. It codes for CASSKQSPYNSPLHF.

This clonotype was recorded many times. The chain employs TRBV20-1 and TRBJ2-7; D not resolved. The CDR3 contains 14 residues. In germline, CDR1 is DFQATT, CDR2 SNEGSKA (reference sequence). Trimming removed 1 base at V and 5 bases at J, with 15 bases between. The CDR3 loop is CSARGQDYFHEQYF. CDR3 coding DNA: TGCAGTGCTAGAGGCCAGGATTATTTCCACGAGCAGTACTTC.

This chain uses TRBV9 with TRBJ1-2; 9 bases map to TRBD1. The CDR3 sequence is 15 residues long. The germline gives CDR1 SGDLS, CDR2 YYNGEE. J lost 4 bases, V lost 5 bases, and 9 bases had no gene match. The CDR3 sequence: CASRRRDRELYGYTF. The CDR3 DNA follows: TGTGCCAGCAGACGCCGGGACAGGGAGCTCTATGGCTACACCTTC. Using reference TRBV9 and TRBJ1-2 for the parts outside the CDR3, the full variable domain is DSGVTQTPKHLITATGQRVTLRCSPRSGDLSVYWYQQSLDQGLQFLIQYYNGEERAKGNILERFSAQQFPDLHSELNLSSLELGDSALYFCASRRRDRELYGYTFGSGTRLTVV.

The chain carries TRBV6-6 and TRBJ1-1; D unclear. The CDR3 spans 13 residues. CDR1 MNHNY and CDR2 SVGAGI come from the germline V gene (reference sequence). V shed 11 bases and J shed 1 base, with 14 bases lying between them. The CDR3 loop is CAGNFAGNTEAFF. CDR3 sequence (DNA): TGTGCCGGCAATTTTGCAGGGAACACTGAAGCTTTCTTT.

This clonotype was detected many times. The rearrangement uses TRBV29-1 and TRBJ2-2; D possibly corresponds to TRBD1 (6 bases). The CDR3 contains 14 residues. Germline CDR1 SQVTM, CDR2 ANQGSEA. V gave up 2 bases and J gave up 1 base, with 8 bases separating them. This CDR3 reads CSVETQGNTGELFF. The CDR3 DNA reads TGCAGCGTTGAAACACAGGGGAACACCGGGGAGCTGTTTTTT.

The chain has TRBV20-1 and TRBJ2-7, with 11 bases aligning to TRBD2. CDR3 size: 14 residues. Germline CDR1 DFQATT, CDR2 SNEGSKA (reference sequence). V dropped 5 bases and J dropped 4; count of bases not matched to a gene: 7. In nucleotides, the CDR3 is TGCAGTGCTCGACTAGCGGGAAGAGTTTACGAGCAGTACTTC. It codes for CSARLAGRVYEQYF.

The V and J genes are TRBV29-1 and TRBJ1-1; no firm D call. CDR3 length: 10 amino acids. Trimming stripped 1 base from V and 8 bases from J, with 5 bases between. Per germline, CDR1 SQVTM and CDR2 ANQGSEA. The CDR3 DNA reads TGCAGCGTTGAAGGGGTGGAAGCTTTCTTT. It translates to CSVEGVEAFF.

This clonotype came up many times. CDR3 residues: CASSGGIHSNQPQHF. DNA of the CDR3: TGTGCCAGCAGCGGGGGGATACATAGCAATCAGCCCCAGCATTTT. V usage is TRBV5-8 and J usage is TRBJ1-5; D possibly corresponds to TRBD1 (5 bases). Germline V gene lookup returns CDR1 SGHTS and CDR2 YDEGEE. This CDR3 is built from 15 residues. V was clipped by 4 bases and J by 0 bases, with 11 bases between them. Full variable domain (missing parts from reference TRBV5-8 and TRBJ1-5): EAGVTQSPTHLIKTRGQQATLRCSPISGHTSVYWYQQALGLGLQFLLWYDEGEERNRGNFPPRFSGRQFPNYSSELNVNALELEDSALYLCASSGGIHSNQPQHFGDGTRLSIL.

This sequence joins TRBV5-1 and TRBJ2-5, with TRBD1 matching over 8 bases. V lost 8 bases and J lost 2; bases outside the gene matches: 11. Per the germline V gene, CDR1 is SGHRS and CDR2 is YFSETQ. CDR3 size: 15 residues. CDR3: CASMPRTGLQETQYF. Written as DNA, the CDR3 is TGCGCCAGTATGCCTAGGACAGGGCTTCAAGAGACCCAGTACTTC. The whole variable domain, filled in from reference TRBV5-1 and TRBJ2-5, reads KAGVTQTPRYLIKTRGQQVTLSCSPISGHRSVSWYQQTPGQGLQFLFEYFSETQRNKGNFPGRFSGRQFSNSRSEMNVSTLELGDSALYLCASMPRTGLQETQYFGPGTRLLVL.

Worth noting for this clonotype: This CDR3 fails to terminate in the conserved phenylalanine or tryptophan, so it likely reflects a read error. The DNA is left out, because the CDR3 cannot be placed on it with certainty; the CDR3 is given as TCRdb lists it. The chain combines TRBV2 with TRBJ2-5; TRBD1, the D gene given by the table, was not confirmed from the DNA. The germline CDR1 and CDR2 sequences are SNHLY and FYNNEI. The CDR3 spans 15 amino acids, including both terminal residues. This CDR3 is CASCITGGDGYTFGS.

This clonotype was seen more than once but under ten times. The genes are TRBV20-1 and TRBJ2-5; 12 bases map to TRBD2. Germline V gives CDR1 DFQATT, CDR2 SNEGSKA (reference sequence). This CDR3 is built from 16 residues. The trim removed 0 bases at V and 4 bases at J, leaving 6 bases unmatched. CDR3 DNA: TGCAGTGCTAGAGAACCTAGCGGGGGGGCCCGAGAGACCCAGTACTTC. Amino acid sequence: CSAREPSGGARETQYF.

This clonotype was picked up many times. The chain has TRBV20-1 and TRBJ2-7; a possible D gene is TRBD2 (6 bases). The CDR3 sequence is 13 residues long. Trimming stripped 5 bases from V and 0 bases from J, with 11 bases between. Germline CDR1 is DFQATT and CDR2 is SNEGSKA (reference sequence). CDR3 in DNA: TGCAGTGCTGGCGGGGTCCTCTCCTACGAGCAGTACTTC. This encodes CSAGGVLSYEQYF.